This note documents a single T cell receptor beta chain sequence. Its cognate antigen is unknown. Germline lookup yields CDR1 SQVTM and CDR2 ANQGSEA. After removal of 6 bases from V and 3 bases from J, the junction contained 10 bases not matched to a gene. This CDR3 is 14 amino acids long. The data originate from a study of shared clonotypes between healthy human individuals. A deep-level run was used for the assay. In the original workflow: ImmunoSEQ yielded junction-only sequences lacking quality scores, so filtering differed. TCRdb's table, derived via immunoSEQ multiplex PCR, lists solely in-frame clones and lacks some. D and trimming come from the DNA, and the V and J calls and clone size come from that table. This sample has a few hundred thousand clones, with around 95% found just once. Naive CD8 cells lacked CD45RO and underwent positive selection for CCR7, leaving out terminally differentiated effector memory CD45RA+ cells.

Regarding the study as a whole: A handful of donors shared around 5.2% of their naive CD4 clonotypes.

This receptor was identified in a woman aged 30 to 39 in good health. Sequencing was carried out using naive CD8+ T cells sorted from blood. The V gene is TRBV29-1, the J gene TRBJ2-7; 8 bases map to TRBD1. CDR3 in amino acids: CSVELGQGFYEQYF. The CDR3, as DNA: TGCAGCGTAGAGTTAGGACAGGGCTTCTACGAGCAGTACTTC.